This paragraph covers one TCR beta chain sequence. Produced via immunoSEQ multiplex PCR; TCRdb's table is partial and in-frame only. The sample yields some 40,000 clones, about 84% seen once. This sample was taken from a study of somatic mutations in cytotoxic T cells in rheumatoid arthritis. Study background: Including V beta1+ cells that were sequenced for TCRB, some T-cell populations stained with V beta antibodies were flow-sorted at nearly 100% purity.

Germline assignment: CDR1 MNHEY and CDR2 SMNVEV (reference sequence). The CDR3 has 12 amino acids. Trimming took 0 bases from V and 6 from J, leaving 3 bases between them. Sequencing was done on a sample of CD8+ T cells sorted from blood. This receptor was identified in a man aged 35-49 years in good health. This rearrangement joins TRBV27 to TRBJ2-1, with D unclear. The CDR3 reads CASSLSPNEQFF. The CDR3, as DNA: TGTGCCAGCAGTTTATCCCCCAATGAGCAGTTCTTC.